This T cell receptor (beta chain) was recovered during a study of blood T cell repertoires in COVID-19. Looking at the study overall: Whether acute or convalescent, the COVID-19 samples came from the United States, Italy and Spain. Sources were T cells, B-cell-depleted T cells, or PBMCs; the material itself was cDNA or gDNA.

Seattle's cohort entered during active infection and was followed longitudinally. As processed by the authors: Scientists estimated how many nucleated cells there were by amplifying reference gene primers. Repertoires were generated with immunoSEQ multiplex PCR, while TCRdb's copy carries only in-frame clones and drops some. V and J calls and clone size come straight from that table; D and trimming were deduced from the DNA. The profile shows approximately 350,000 clones, roughly 90% of them singletons. CDR1 and CDR2 (germline): KGHSH, LQKENI. The CDR3 is 14 residues long. V was shortened by 3 bases and J by 4 bases, with 12 bases between the two germline ends.

This sequence was found in a woman aged 25-40 years with COVID-19, enrolled during active disease. The V call is TRBV18, the J call TRBJ1-2; no definite D call. Sequencing was carried out using peripheral blood. The CDR3 region is CASSPTPLGYGYTF. The CDR3 nucleotides are TGTGCCAGCTCACCGACTCCTCTGGGCTATGGCTACACCTTC.